The 5 T cell receptor beta chains reported below all come from one sample, sequenced in a study of human T cells and chemical hapten exposure. TCRdb fed the RACE reads into MiXCR, producing one record per CDR3 protein. Altogether fewer than 300,000 distinct CDR3 sequences are present, approximately 7.5% being singletons, with the ten largest covering 0.9% to 1.5%. The time point here: pre-sensitization, week 0. The sample's treatment: therapeutic diphenylcyclopropenone sensitization with weekly scalp DPC. The input for sequencing was whole blood, taken in connection with sensitization to the hapten diphenylcyclopropenone (DPC). The source is a man aged 18 to 30 with alopecia areata. Some clones in this sample may be carry-over from other donors' samples.

This clonotype appeared a few times. The J gene is TRBJ1-5, the V gene TRBV5-1, with D unresolved. CDR1 SGHRS and CDR2 YFSETQ come from the germline V gene. The CDR3 consists of 17 residues. Trimming left V 0 bases short and J 0 bases short, with 13 bases between. The CDR3: CASSLVPPQDSNQPQHF. CDR3 nucleotides: TGCGCCAGCAGCTTGGTACCCCCTCAGGATAGCAATCAGCCCCAGCATTTT.

This clonotype was detected a few times. The chain carries TRBV6-6 and TRBJ2-7; TRBD2 aligns across 7 bases. The CDR3 has 14 residues. After removal of 2 bases from V and 3 bases from J, the junction contained 4 bases not matched to a gene. CDR1 is MNHNY and CDR2 is SVGAGI in the germline V gene (reference sequence). CDR3 region: CASSYGREDYEQYF. DNA for the CDR3: TGTGCCAGCAGTTACGGGAGGGAAGACTACGAGCAGTACTTC.

A note on this clonotype: A much larger clone lies a single base off, so this may be a read error. The chain joins TRBV4-1 to TRBJ2-3; D is unresolved. Trimming left V 1 base short and J 10 bases short, with 12 bases between. CDR3 length: 13 amino acids. Germline V lookup: CDR1 MGHRA, CDR2 YSYEKL. CDR3 protein: CASSQVDGPAQYF. The CDR3 DNA reads as TGCGCCAGCAGCCAAGTGGACGGGCCTGCGCAGTATTTT.

The genes are TRBV3-1 and TRBJ1-4; D gene ambiguous. CDR3 length: 13 residues. V gave up 3 bases and J gave up 7 bases, with 9 bases separating them. The germline gives CDR1 LGHDT, CDR2 YNNKEL (reference sequence). CDR3 nucleotides: TGTGCCAGCAGCCAGATGGGCTCTGAAAAACTGTTTTTT. Translated: CASSQMGSEKLFF.

This clonotype was seen only a few times. This chain joins TRBV19 and TRBJ2-1, with D perhaps TRBD1 (6 bases). The CDR3 contains 16 residues. The germline V and J ends were trimmed by 3 bases and 1 base, with 13 bases remaining between them. The germline gives CDR1 LNHDA, CDR2 SQIVND (reference sequence). The CDR3 nucleotides read TGTGCCAGTAGTATTCGGGACACCCTATCCTACAATGAGCAGTTCTTC. This encodes CASSIRDTLSYNEQFF.